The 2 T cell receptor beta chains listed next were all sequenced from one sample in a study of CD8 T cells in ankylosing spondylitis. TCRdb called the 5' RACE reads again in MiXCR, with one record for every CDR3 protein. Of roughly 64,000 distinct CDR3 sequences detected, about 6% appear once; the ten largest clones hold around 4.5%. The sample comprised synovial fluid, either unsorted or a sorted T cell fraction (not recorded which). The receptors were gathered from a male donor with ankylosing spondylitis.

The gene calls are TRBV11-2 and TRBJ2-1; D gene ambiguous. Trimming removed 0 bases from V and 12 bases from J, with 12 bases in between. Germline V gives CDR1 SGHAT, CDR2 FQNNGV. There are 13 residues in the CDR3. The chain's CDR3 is CASSLDVLVRQFF. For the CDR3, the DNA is TGTGCCAGCAGCTTAGATGTGCTAGTGAGGCAGTTCTTC.

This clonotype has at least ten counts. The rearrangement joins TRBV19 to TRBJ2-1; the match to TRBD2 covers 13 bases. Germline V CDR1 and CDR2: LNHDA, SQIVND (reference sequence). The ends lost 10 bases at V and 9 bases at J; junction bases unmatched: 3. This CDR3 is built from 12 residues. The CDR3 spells CATGTSGTEQFF. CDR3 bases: TGTGCCACCGGGACTAGCGGGACTGAGCAGTTCTTC.